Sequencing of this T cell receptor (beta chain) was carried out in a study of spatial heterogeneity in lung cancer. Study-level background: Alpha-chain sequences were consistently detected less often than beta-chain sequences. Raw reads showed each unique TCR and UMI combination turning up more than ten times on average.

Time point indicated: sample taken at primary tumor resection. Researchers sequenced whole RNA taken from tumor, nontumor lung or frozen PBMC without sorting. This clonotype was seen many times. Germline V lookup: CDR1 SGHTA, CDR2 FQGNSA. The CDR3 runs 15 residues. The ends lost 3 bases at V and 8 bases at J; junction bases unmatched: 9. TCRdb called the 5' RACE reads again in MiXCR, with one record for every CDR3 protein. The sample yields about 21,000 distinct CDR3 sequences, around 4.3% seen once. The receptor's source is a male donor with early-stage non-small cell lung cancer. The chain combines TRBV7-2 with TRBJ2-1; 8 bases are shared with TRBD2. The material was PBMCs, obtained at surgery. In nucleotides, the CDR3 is TGTGCCAGCAGCTTTCAGGCGGGGGGTTCATATGAGCAGTTCTTC. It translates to CASSFQAGGSYEQFF. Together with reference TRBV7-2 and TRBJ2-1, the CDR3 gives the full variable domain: GAGVSQSPSNKVTEKGKDVELRCDPISGHTALYWYRQSLGQGLEFLIYFQGNSAPDKSGLPSDRFSAERTGGSVSTLTIQRTQQEDSAVYLCASSFQAGGSYEQFFGPGTRLTVL.